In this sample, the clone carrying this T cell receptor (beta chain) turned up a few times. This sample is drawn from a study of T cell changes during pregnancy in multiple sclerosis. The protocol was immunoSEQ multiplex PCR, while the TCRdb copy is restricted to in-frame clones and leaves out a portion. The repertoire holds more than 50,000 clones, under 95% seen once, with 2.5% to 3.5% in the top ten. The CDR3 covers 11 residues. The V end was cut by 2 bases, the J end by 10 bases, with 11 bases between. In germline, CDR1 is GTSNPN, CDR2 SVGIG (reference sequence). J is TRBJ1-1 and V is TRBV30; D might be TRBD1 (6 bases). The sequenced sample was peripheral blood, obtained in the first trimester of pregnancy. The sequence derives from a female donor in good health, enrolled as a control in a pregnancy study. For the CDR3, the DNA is TGTGCCTGGAGTAGCGGGGGGCTAGCTTTCTTT. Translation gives CAWSSGGLAFF.